The subject of this entry is one T cell receptor beta chain. The CDR3 runs 13 residues. V was clipped by 4 bases and J by 3 bases, with 11 bases between them. Germline CDR1 is SGDLS and CDR2 is YYNGEE. Data came from immunoSEQ multiplex PCR; TCRdb stores just in-frame clones and leaves some out. The repertoire holds 100,000 or so clones, around 94% seen once, with 1.5% to 2% in the top ten. The data derive from a study of T cell changes during pregnancy in multiple sclerosis. This clonotype was obtained from a female donor in good health, enrolled as a control in a pregnancy study. Specimen: peripheral blood, collected after pregnancy. J is TRBJ2-7 and V is TRBV9; no firm D call. In DNA form, the CDR3 reads TGTGCCAGCAGCCCCCGTTCCGGCTACGAGCAGTACTTC. This gives the protein CASSPRSGYEQYF.